The present entry profiles one T cell receptor (beta chain) with its context. There are many counts of this clonotype. Its antigen remains undetermined. Per-nucleotide qualities are absent, and no much larger clonotype sits a single base away. The library was built by means of PCR. TCRdb records Illumina HiSeq 2500 as the sequencer. TCR library preparation used molecular barcoding, with unique molecular identifiers applied to normalize quantification of the TCRbeta repertoire. TCRdb trimmed the raw reads at Q25, called clones with MiXCR and kept productive beta chains. One record per CDR3 amino acid sequence lists the most common genes and DNA. In this sample the table shows 200,000 to 300,000 distinct CDR3 sequences, roughly 8.2% of which occur a single time. The ten largest account for 6.3% of the sample. The CDR3 numbers 14 residues from cysteine through phenylalanine. Left in the record is the CDR3 DNA by itself, 42 bases read in frame from the first base. The germline V gene encodes CDR1 SGHTA and CDR2 FQGNSA. Trimming accounts for 2 bases at V and 5 bases at J, while the number of junction bases matched to no gene is 1.

The data were obtained in a study of T-cell reconstitution after alpha-beta-depleted transplantation in children (TCRdb year 2016). Context from the whole study: The study quantitatively tracked T-cell immune reconstitution after TCRalphabeta/CD19-depleted allogeneic hematopoietic cell transplantation in children using TCR repertoire profiling. What the study reported, not specific to this receptor: The apparently early recovery of alphabetaT-cell counts about two months after transplant reportedly depended on only several hundred rapidly expanded clones that came from non-depleted graft cells. In some patients, the high TCRbeta diversity seen at day 60 was put down to recipient T cells and intrathymic progenitors that had survived conditioning. Over the following months the frequencies of hyperexpanded clones went down, and after one year T-cell counts and TCRbeta diversity were mostly credited to newly produced T cells.

In the paper's terms, the treatment or condition label means: allogeneic hematopoietic cell transplantation with graft depleted of TCRalphabeta T cells and CD19 B cells. TCRalphabeta/CD19-depleted allogeneic hematopoietic cell grafts were given to the transplant recipients, all of whom were children. This receptor was obtained from a male patient aged 5 to 17 who had a stem cell transplant for acute lymphoblastic leukemia, so the T cells may come from the graft donor. Rearrangement joined TRBV7-2 to TRBJ1-5, with 9 junctional bases fitting TRBD1. The sequencing here drew on PBMCs, mostly from graft donor cells, taken 180 days after TCRalphabeta/CD19-depleted stem cell transplant. The CDR3 here reads CASSLRTGDQPQHF. The bases read TGTGCCAGCAGCTTACGGACAGGGGATCAGCCCCAGCATTTT.